The next 30 T cell receptor beta chains were all read from a single sample in a study of Graves' ophthalmopathy and Graves' hyperthyroidism. Amplifying from RNA transcripts, the study obtained TCR beta CDR3 regions. First-round RT-PCR used HTBI primers; second-round multiplex PCR followed. TCRdb recomputed calls from the multiplex PCR reads with MiXCR, one row per CDR3 protein. The repertoire holds hundreds of thousands of distinct CDR3 sequences, with 20% to 25% as singletons. Sequenced sample: peripheral blood. The receptors come from a woman younger than 30 with stable Graves' hyperthyroidism.

This clonotype was seen many times. This chain links TRBV5-1 with TRBJ1-3; D unresolved. Germline-derived CDR1 and CDR2 are SGHRS and YFSETQ. The CDR3 sequence is 13 residues long. V shed 4 bases and J shed 4 bases, with 9 bases lying between them. CDR3 region: CASSRTLGNTIYF. The DNA of the CDR3 is TGCGCCAGCAGCAGGACCTTGGGAAACACCATATATTTT.

This clonotype has a single count. CDR3 DNA sequence: TGCGCCAGCAGCCGGACAGGGGGGCAGCCCCAGCATTTT. Its translation is CASSRTGGQPQHF. The chain combines TRBV4-3 with TRBJ1-5, with 10 bases that match TRBD1. Trimming cost V 4 bases and J 7 bases; bases outside gene matches: 1. The CDR3 has 13 amino acids. Germline V gives CDR1 LGHNA, CDR2 YSLEER.

J is TRBJ2-7 and V is TRBV7-8, with D possibly called TRBD1 or TRBD2 (7 bases each). Germline V gives CDR1 SGHVS, CDR2 FQNEAQ. The CDR3 spans 13 residues. Deletions cut 4 bases from V and 6 bases from J, with 13 bases between. The chain's CDR3 is CASSSTGEGEQYF. For the CDR3, the DNA is TGTGCCAGCAGCTCCACAGGGGAGGGCGAGCAGTACTTC.

This clonotype has at least ten counts. V and J are TRBV11-2 and TRBJ2-5; 8 bases map to TRBD2. V was pared by 4 bases and J by 5 bases, with 9 bases of the junction left unmatched. The CDR3 contains 15 residues. The germline V gene has CDR1 SGHAT and CDR2 FQNNGV. As DNA, the CDR3 is TGTGCCAGCAGCTCGACTAGCGAGGGGGGGGAGACCCAGTACTTC. As protein: CASSSTSEGGETQYF.

The genes are TRBV12-3 or TRBV12-4 and TRBJ1-1; 10 bases align to TRBD1. V gave up 9 bases and J gave up 5 bases; unmatched junction bases: 6. The CDR3 extends over 13 amino acids. This CDR3 is CASRQGAITEAFF. The CDR3 DNA reads as TGTGCCAGTCGACAGGGGGCGATAACTGAAGCTTTCTTT.

The chain employs TRBV6-1 and TRBJ2-2; D gene ambiguous. The germline V and J ends were trimmed by 6 bases and 8 bases, with 16 bases remaining between them. This CDR3 comprises 14 residues. Germline V gene sequence: CDR1 MNHNS, CDR2 SASEGT. The CDR3 DNA sequence: TGTGCCAGCAGACGCTCAGACATGGGGGGGGAGCTGTTTTTT. It specifies CASRRSDMGGELFF.

At least ten counts were recorded for this clonotype. The rearrangement uses TRBV7-3 and TRBJ2-2, with D tentatively TRBD1 (5 bases). V dropped 1 base and J dropped 0 bases, with 18 bases sitting between them. CDR1 and CDR2 (germline): SGHTA, FQGTGA. The CDR3 totals 19 residues. The CDR3 is CASSLRGAQGASNTGELFF. The CDR3 DNA reads as TGTGCCAGCAGCTTAAGAGGTGCGCAGGGCGCTTCGAACACCGGGGAGCTGTTTTTT.

The chain links TRBV15 to TRBJ1-5; no clear D. CDR1 is LNHNV and CDR2 is YYDKDF in the germline V gene (reference sequence). This CDR3 contains 15 residues. Trimming shortened V by 0 bases and J by 7 bases, and 13 bases separated the two germline ends. As DNA, the CDR3 is TGTGCCACCAGCAGAGACCGGGGTAACGGGCAGCCCCAGCATTTT. It encodes CATSRDRGNGQPQHF.

This clonotype was detected a few times. The chain carries TRBV3-1 and TRBJ1-5; a weak D match, TRBD1 (5 bases). CDR1 is LGHDT, CDR2 YNNKEL, per germline (reference sequence). The V end was cut by 4 bases, the J end by 1 base, with 17 bases between. The CDR3 runs to 17 residues. CDR3 protein: CASSPKPIGQSNQPQHF. CDR3 DNA: TGTGCCAGCAGCCCGAAGCCGATCGGACAAAGCAATCAGCCCCAGCATTTT.

Many counts were recorded for this clonotype. This chain connects TRBV28 to TRBJ1-5, with TRBD1 identical over 9 bases. CDR3 length: 16 residues. V trimming: 6 bases; J trimming: 7 bases; junction bases outside the gene matches: 13. Looked up from germline, CDR1 is MDHEN and CDR2 is SYDVKM. Here the CDR3 DNA reads TGTGCCAGCAGACCCGACTCGGGACAGGGAAACCAGCCCCAGCATTTT. Protein: CASRPDSGQGNQPQHF.

In this sample, this clonotype turned up many times. The chain links TRBV10-3 to TRBJ2-7, with D tentatively TRBD2 (6 bases). Trimming cost V 11 bases and J 1 base, with 15 bases left between them. The CDR3 runs 13 residues. Looked up from germline, CDR1 is ENHRY and CDR2 is SYGVKD. The CDR3 loop reads CAARVGGSYEQYF. CDR3 coding DNA: TGTGCCGCCCGAGTCGGGGGATCCTACGAGCAGTACTTC.

This clonotype occurred many times. The chain joins TRBV6-2 or TRBV6-3 to TRBJ2-2, with 7 bases matching TRBD2. The J segment lost 0 bases and the V segment lost 2 bases, leaving 3 bases of the junction unmatched. The CDR3 sequence is 16 residues long. Germline V CDR1 and CDR2: MNHEY, SVGEGT. The CDR3 DNA is TGTGCCAGCAGTTACGGGGCGGGAGCGAACACCGGGGAGCTGTTTTTT. It is translated as CASSYGAGANTGELFF.

Note on this clonotype: This sequence may be a read error, since a much larger clone differs from it by one base. The chain joins TRBV12-3 or TRBV12-4 to TRBJ2-2, with 9 bases lining up with TRBD1. CDR3 length: 14 amino acids. V shed 6 bases and J 5 bases; nucleotides not matched to a gene: 4. The CDR3 DNA follows: TGTGCCAGCAGACCGACAGGGGGGACCGGGGAGCTGTTTTTT. Its translation is CASRPTGGTGELFF.

This clonotype occurred many times. V gene TRBV18 combines with J gene TRBJ2-5; D is undetermined. CDR1 KGHSH and CDR2 LQKENI come from the germline V gene. V lost 0 bases and J 6 bases, leaving 11 bases between the germline ends. This CDR3 is built from 14 residues. The CDR3 is CASSPPAGVKTQYF. For the CDR3, the DNA is TGTGCCAGCTCACCACCGGCTGGGGTCAAGACCCAGTACTTC.

This clonotype has only a few counts. The chain uses TRBV25-1 and TRBJ2-2; TRBD1 or TRBD2 may be the D gene (5 bases each). Trimming took off 8 bases at V and 8 bases at J, with 18 bases between the two ends. The CDR3 has 14 residues. Germline CDR1 is MGHDK and CDR2 is SYGVNS. CDR3 DNA: TGTGCCAGCGGGGGACGCACGATATCGGGGGAGCTGTTTTTT. Protein product: CASGGRTISGELFF.

This clonotype has ten or more counts. The chain recombines TRBV20-1 with TRBJ2-7, with 13 bases identical to TRBD2. Germline V gene lookup returns CDR1 DFQATT and CDR2 SNEGSKA (reference sequence). The trim removed 6 bases at V and 5 bases at J, leaving 7 bases unmatched. This CDR3 region has 14 residues. The CDR3 region has the DNA TGCAGTGCCCTGGGACTAGCGGGAAAACACGAGCAGTACTTC. Amino acid sequence: CSALGLAGKHEQYF.

The V call is TRBV5-1, the J call TRBJ1-1, with 9 nucleotides matching TRBD1. Germline CDR1 and CDR2: SGHRS and YFSETQ. Trimming cost V 4 bases and J 0 bases; bases outside gene matches: 7. This CDR3 is 16 amino acids long. The CDR3 sequence is CASSHSGQGMNTEAFF. The CDR3 DNA follows: TGCGCCAGCAGCCACTCAGGACAGGGGATGAACACTGAAGCTTTCTTT. Together with reference TRBV5-1 and TRBJ1-1, the CDR3 gives the full variable domain: KAGVTQTPRYLIKTRGQQVTLSCSPISGHRSVSWYQQTPGQGLQFLFEYFSETQRNKGNFPGRFSGRQFSNSRSEMNVSTLELGDSALYLCASSHSGQGMNTEAFFGQGTRLTVV.

This clonotype was observed at least ten times. V gene TRBV11-2 combines with J gene TRBJ1-1, with D perhaps matching TRBD1 (6 bases). Trimming stripped 5 bases from V and 2 bases from J, with 9 bases between. The germline CDR1 and CDR2 sequences are SGHAT and FQNNGV. The CDR3 has 13 residues. CDR3 loop: CASSKGVNTEAFF. CDR3 DNA sequence: TGTGCCAGCAGCAAGGGGGTAAACACTGAAGCTTTCTTT.

This clonotype was observed at least ten times. The chain employs TRBV25-1 and TRBJ2-7; D is uncertain. The V end lost 3 bases, the J end lost 2 bases, and 17 bases lay between the germline ends. The germline V gene has CDR1 MGHDK and CDR2 SYGVNS. There are 16 residues in the CDR3. Here the CDR3 reads CASSDTSTERAYEQYF. DNA for the CDR3: TGTGCCAGCAGTGACACCTCTACCGAACGGGCCTACGAGCAGTACTTC.

This clonotype has ten or more counts. The rearrangement joins TRBV6-1 to TRBJ1-1; D call uncertain. The CDR3 runs 16 residues. The germline V gene has CDR1 MNHNS and CDR2 SASEGT. V lost 0 bases to trimming and J lost 0 bases, with 11 bases between them. The CDR3 DNA follows: TGTGCCAGCAGTGAAGCGGAAGGCTTCATGAACACTGAAGCTTTCTTT. Its protein is CASSEAEGFMNTEAFF.

The sample holds a few counts of this clonotype. This rearrangement joins TRBV6-1 to TRBJ1-5, with D perhaps TRBD1 (6 bases). Germline CDR1 and CDR2: MNHNS and SASEGT. The CDR3 has 14 amino acids. Trimming shortened V by 7 bases and J by 4 bases, and 14 bases separated the two germline ends. The DNA of the CDR3 is TGTGCCAGCACTGGGGGGCACAGGAATCAGCCCCAGCATTTT. Encoded protein: CASTGGHRNQPQHF.

This clonotype has at least ten counts. This chain connects TRBV27 to TRBJ1-5; D call uncertain. This CDR3 spans 17 amino acids. V lost 10 bases to trimming and J lost 3 bases, with 25 bases between them. In germline, CDR1 is MNHEY, CDR2 SMNVEV (reference sequence). The CDR3 DNA sequence: TGTGCCATCCCGAAGGGAGTGATTTGGTGGATCAATCAGCCCCAGCATTTT. Amino acid sequence: CAIPKGVIWWINQPQHF.

This rearrangement joins TRBV7-2 to TRBJ2-2; perhaps TRBD2 as D (6 bases). V lost 0 bases to trimming and J lost 7 bases, with 9 bases between them. Germline assignment: CDR1 SGHTA and CDR2 FQGNSA. This CDR3 has 14 residues. The CDR3 protein is CASSLAPGVGELFF. The CDR3 coding sequence is TGTGCCAGCAGCTTAGCCCCGGGGGTCGGGGAGCTGTTTTTT.

This clonotype was recorded many times. The chain carries TRBV2 and TRBJ2-2; D is unclear. Germline CDR1 is SNHLY and CDR2 is FYNNEI. V was pared by 6 bases and J by 6 bases, with 8 bases between. This CDR3 has 12 residues. The CDR3 sequence is CASRVDPGELFF. CDR3 DNA: TGTGCCAGCAGGGTCGACCCCGGGGAGCTGTTTTTT.

This clonotype showed up many times. V is TRBV30 and J is TRBJ1-2; D ambiguous. From germline, CDR1 is GTSNPN and CDR2 SVGIG (reference sequence). CDR3 length: 12 residues. The V end lost 0 bases, the J end lost 6 bases, and 8 bases lay between the germline ends. The CDR3 loop is CAWSVVGDGYTF. The CDR3 DNA reads as TGTGCCTGGAGTGTCGTAGGAGATGGCTACACCTTC.

In its sample, this clonotype was seen many times. The chain combines TRBV19 with TRBJ1-1; 7 bases agree with TRBD1. This CDR3 comprises 13 residues. The trim removed 6 bases at V and 3 bases at J, leaving 4 bases unmatched. Germline CDR1 LNHDA, CDR2 SQIVND (reference sequence). This CDR3 reads CASRWDRYTEAFF. The CDR3 DNA follows: TGTGCCAGTAGATGGGACAGATACACTGAAGCTTTCTTT.

This clonotype was counted at least ten times. The V call is TRBV6-2 or TRBV6-3, the J call TRBJ1-1; D uncertain. The CDR3 has 12 residues. Germline V gene data show CDR1 as MNHEY and CDR2 as SVGEGT. V was shortened by 8 bases and J by 8 bases, with 15 bases between the two germline ends. The CDR3 loop is CASGYSVGEAFF. In nucleotides, the CDR3 is TGTGCCAGCGGATATTCGGTGGGCGAAGCTTTCTTT.

Only a few counts were recorded for this clonotype. V is TRBV11-2 and J is TRBJ1-3; D unclear. The CDR3 totals 17 residues. The V end was cut by 5 bases, the J end by 0 bases, with 17 bases between. Germline lookup yields CDR1 SGHAT and CDR2 FQNNGV. CDR3 bases: TGTGCCAGCAGCCCAAACGGGGTGGGATACTCTGGAAACACCATATATTTT. Its translation is CASSPNGVGYSGNTIYF.

There are many counts of this clonotype. The CDR3 DNA reads as TGTGCCAGCAGCCGCGACGCACAGGGGGCCTACGAGCAGTACTTC. This translates into CASSRDAQGAYEQYF. The rearrangement joins TRBV7-2 to TRBJ2-7, with 8 bases that match TRBD1. CDR1 is SGHTA and CDR2 is FQGNSA in the germline V gene. The CDR3 extends over 15 amino acids. The J segment lost 2 bases and the V segment lost 5 bases, leaving 8 bases of the junction unmatched.

V gene TRBV12-3 or TRBV12-4 combines with J gene TRBJ2-5; 7 bases agree with TRBD1. The CDR3 contains 15 residues. V lost 6 bases and J lost 3; bases outside the gene matches: 10. CDR3 in DNA: TGTGCCAGCAGCTCGAACAGGGGTGGTAAAGAGACCCAGTACTTC. Amino acid sequence: CASSSNRGGKETQYF.